Listed below are T cell receptor beta chains from one sample, sequenced in a study of cytomegalovirus exposure and HLA in healthy donors. Sequencing was performed with immunoSEQ multiplex PCR; in TCRdb, only in-frame clones are kept and a portion is missing. The table shows 110,000 to 150,000 clones, with around 72% occurring only once. Sequencing input: PBMCs. The receptor set was obtained from a man between 18 and 35 years old in good health and CMV-seropositive. Both conserved end residues are part of each CDR3.

CDR3: CASRWTSVNTGELFF; V: TRBV28
CDR3: CASRGQAVISGYTF; V: TRBV11-1
CDR3: CASSLGREGDTGELFF; V: TRBV7-9
CDR3: CASSQDPGLADNEQFF; V: TRBV4-2
CDR3: CASSQDSPRGYGYTF; V: TRBV4-3
CDR3: CASSIRVGQEDEQYF; V: TRBV18
CDR3: CASSYPTGAPNQPQHF; V: TRBV6-6
CDR3: CASSLRTSGSASYGYTF; V: TRBV27
CDR3: CASSVEGTSTRGEQYF; V: TRBV9
CDR3: CASRISGSSHEQYF; V: TRBV19
CDR3: CSVEVARGDEKLFF; V: TRBV29-1
CDR3: CASSYRLGRDYGYTF; V: TRBV6-5
CDR3: CASSNRDNEQFF; V: TRBV6-6
CDR3: CASSLIQGNQPQHF; V: TRBV5-8
CDR3: CATTKGGTEQETQYF; V: TRBV15
CDR3: CASSSDRGSYGYTF; V: TRBV27
CDR3: CATRGGYSYNEQFF; V: TRBV10-2
CDR3: CATLGDEQFF; V: TRBV19
CDR3: CASSVRGTSNEQFF; V: TRBV9
CDR3: CASSYSRSGNTEAFF; V: TRBV6-6
CDR3: CASSPFTDTQYF; V: TRBV7-9
CDR3: CASSLLSSDRGRGYTF; V: TRBV7-9
CDR3: CASSARRGTGGDSPLHF; V: TRBV7-9
CDR3: CASVQGRRTEAFF; V: TRBV6-6
CDR3: CASSPRDNSYEQYF; V: TRBV4-2
CDR3: CASSLTYRGVYNEQFF; V: TRBV5-4
CDR3: CASSQQQTQYF; V: TRBV7-6
CDR3: CASSSLGTGNTEAFF; V: TRBV5-6
CDR3: CASSTGGREQYF; V: TRBV27
CDR3: CASLEARGRSWAYEQYF; V: TRBV2
CDR3: CASSPPDTTNYGYTF; V: TRBV18
CDR3: CASSSVTGGSEQYF; V: TRBV7-2
CDR3: CASSYIAGNEYEQYF; V: TRBV7-2
CDR3: CAWSGTSLADTQYF; V: TRBV30
CDR3: CASSVEGQARGGYTF; V: TRBV9
CDR3: CASSPDSGGATDTQYF; V: TRBV5-1
CDR3: CASSAGTGGLRYGYTF; V: TRBV9
CDR3: CASNTGGGAWGNQPQHF; V: TRBV28
CDR3: CASSAPGTATYEQYF; V: TRBV19
CDR3: CASSGDRQETQYF; V: TRBV6-1
CDR3: CATSRVGGDRGPDSSYNEQFF; V: TRBV15
CDR3: CASSLEGRGDTQYF; V: TRBV5-8
CDR3: CATLRWQETQYF; V: TRBV28
CDR3: CASSKVDRETYGYTF; V: TRBV7-2
CDR3: CASSSGQVATNEKLFF; V: TRBV6-5
CDR3: CASSQDLGLWSYEQYF; V: TRBV4-1
CDR3: CASSLVGGGTSYNEQFF; V: TRBV5-6
CDR3: CASSMTSGGNTGELFF; V: TRBV5-1
CDR3: CASSVTGGHEQYF; V: TRBV7-9
CDR3: CASSSNGTAYGYTF; V: TRBV13
CDR3: CASTSTGELFF; V: TRBV2
CDR3: CAISKIAGESYNEQFF; V: TRBV10-3
CDR3: CASRYTGGRSQGYTF; V: TRBV19
CDR3: CASSIRFSYEQYF; V: TRBV19
CDR3: CASSPKGGLAGVQEYF; V: TRBV7-2
CDR3: CATSRDLGTSLSYEQYF; V: TRBV15
CDR3: CASSEALLGAPNSPLHF; V: TRBV6-1
CDR3: CASSLRAGINTGELFF; V: TRBV5-6
CDR3: CASGQLRAEAFF; V: TRBV7-9
CDR3: CSVETSGRAGEQYF; V: TRBV29-1